The source of this TCR beta chain is a study of graft-versus-host responses after intestinal transplantation. As for the study in general: The recipients all started with anti-thymocyte globulin induction and then took tacrolimus and steroids for about three years. Study-level points and caveats: Graft-versus-host to host-versus-graft clonal ratios in allografts were high in patients with graft-donor T cell macrochimerism.

Details on this clone: The antigen is unknown.

Produced via immunoSEQ multiplex PCR; TCRdb's table is partial and in-frame only. The table records tens of thousands of clones, 89% of them present only once. The source was unstimulated CD8+ T cells sorted from spleen or lymph node cells, collected before intestinal transplant. The sequence derives from a human donor who received an intestinal transplant.

The CDR3 DNA follows: TGCAGCGTTGGGGCCGGGATCTCTGGGGCCAACGTCCTGACTTTC. Translation gives CSVGAGISGANVLTF. The chain joins TRBV29-1 to TRBJ2-6; TRBD2 might be the D (5 bases). Germline CDR1 is SQVTM and CDR2 is ANQGSEA. V lost 4 bases, J lost 0 bases, and 10 bases lay in between. This CDR3 region has 15 residues.